The rows below give T cell receptor beta chains drawn from one sample of a study of blood T cell repertoires in COVID-19. Libraries were prepared by immunoSEQ multiplex PCR; TCRdb keeps only in-frame clonotypes and omits some of them. The table shows 35,000 to 45,000 clones, with almost 85% occurring only once. The sequencing input was peripheral blood. Receptors were obtained from a human donor in a cohort sampled during active COVID-19. Each CDR3 is given with its conserved first and last residue. The D gene is left open where the match is weak. Rows may omit the clone size; those that give it use once, few, many or a size class.

d_call: TRBD1; v_call: TRBV10-3; j_call: TRBJ2-7; clone_size: once; cdr3_nt: TGTGCCATCAGTGAGGTGACAGGGGCGGCACACGAGCAGTACTTC; cdr3_aa: CAISEVTGAAHEQYF
d_call: NA; v_call: TRBV3-1/TRBV3-2; j_call: TRBJ2-7; clone_size: NA; cdr3_nt: TGTGCCAGCAGCCCCCGAGGGCGGGGCGAGCAGTACTTC; cdr3_aa: CASSPRGRGEQYF
d_call: NA; v_call: TRBV5-1; j_call: TRBJ1-2; clone_size: NA; cdr3_nt: TGCGCCAGCAGCCATCGGACAGACTCGGTCGAAGGCACCTTC; cdr3_aa: CASSHRTDSVEGTF
d_call: NA; v_call: TRBV30; j_call: TRBJ1-4; clone_size: NA; cdr3_nt: TGTGCCTGGAGTGTACGGCCGGGGGGCCCTACTAATGAAAAACTGTTTTTT; cdr3_aa: CAWSVRPGGPTNEKLFF
d_call: NA; v_call: TRBV5-4; j_call: TRBJ2-2; clone_size: NA; cdr3_nt: TGTGCCAGCAGCCAAGGTCGAGAGGCCAACACCGGGGAGCTGTTTTTT; cdr3_aa: CASSQGREANTGELFF
d_call: NA; v_call: TRBV7-9; j_call: TRBJ2-1; clone_size: NA; cdr3_nt: TGTGCCAGCAGCTCCAACCAGGGTGAGCAGTTCTTC; cdr3_aa: CASSSNQGEQFF
d_call: TRBD1; v_call: TRBV7-9; j_call: TRBJ2-7; clone_size: NA; cdr3_nt: TGTGCCAGCAGTTTAGAGACAGGGGGCTACGAGCAGTACTTC; cdr3_aa: CASSLETGGYEQYF
d_call: TRBD2; v_call: TRBV7-7; j_call: TRBJ2-1; clone_size: NA; cdr3_nt: TGTGCTAGCAGCCTACTAGCGGGAGGGGGGAATGAGCAGTTCTTC; cdr3_aa: CASSLLAGGGNEQFF
d_call: NA; v_call: TRBV28; j_call: TRBJ1-4; clone_size: NA; cdr3_nt: TGTGCCAGCAGTTTTGGCAGGGTGAATGAAAAACTGTTTTTT; cdr3_aa: CASSFGRVNEKLFF
d_call: TRBD2; v_call: TRBV6-5; j_call: TRBJ2-1; clone_size: NA; cdr3_nt: TGTGCCAGCAGTTCCCGACTAGCTAGCGACAATGAGCAGTTCTTC; cdr3_aa: CASSSRLASDNEQFF
d_call: TRBD1; v_call: TRBV4-3; j_call: TRBJ1-1; clone_size: NA; cdr3_nt: TGCGCCAGCAGCTCTAGGACAGGGGGGTTATTGAGGGCTTTCTTT; cdr3_aa: CASSSRTGGLLRAFF
d_call: TRBD2; v_call: TRBV5-1; j_call: TRBJ2-1; clone_size: NA; cdr3_nt: TGCGCCAGCAGCTTCGGGCTAGCGGGAGAATCAGATGAGCAGTTCTTC; cdr3_aa: CASSFGLAGESDEQFF
d_call: TRBD2; v_call: TRBV7-9; j_call: TRBJ2-1; clone_size: NA; cdr3_nt: TGTGCCAGCAGCCCTAGCGGTAATTACAATGAGCAGTTCTTC; cdr3_aa: CASSPSGNYNEQFF
d_call: TRBD1; v_call: TRBV6-2/TRBV6-3; j_call: TRBJ2-5; clone_size: NA; cdr3_nt: TGTGCCAGCAGTTACTCGAAGGCAGGGGGAGAGACCCAGTACTTC; cdr3_aa: CASSYSKAGGETQYF
d_call: NA; v_call: TRBV2; j_call: TRBJ1-6; clone_size: NA; cdr3_nt: TGTGCCAGCAGACTTGGGCCAAATTCACCCCTCCACTTT; cdr3_aa: CASRLGPNSPLHF
d_call: NA; v_call: TRBV11-2; j_call: TRBJ2-3; clone_size: NA; cdr3_nt: TGTGCCAGCAGCTTAAGACTAGTCGATACGCAGTATTTT; cdr3_aa: CASSLRLVDTQYF
d_call: NA; v_call: TRBV9; j_call: TRBJ2-7; clone_size: NA; cdr3_nt: TGTGCCAGCAGCGTAGGAGAGGTGTCCTACGAGCAGTACTTC; cdr3_aa: CASSVGEVSYEQYF
d_call: TRBD1; v_call: TRBV5-8; j_call: TRBJ1-5; clone_size: NA; cdr3_nt: TGTGCCAGCAGCGAGAGGGGGCGCATCAATCAGCCCCAGCATTTT; cdr3_aa: CASSERGRINQPQHF
d_call: TRBD2; v_call: TRBV19; j_call: TRBJ2-1; clone_size: once; cdr3_nt: TGTGCCAGTAGTACTAGCGGGGGGTCCTACAATGAGCAGTTCTTC; cdr3_aa: CASSTSGGSYNEQFF
d_call: NA; v_call: TRBV4-2; j_call: TRBJ1-2; clone_size: NA; cdr3_nt: TGTGCCAGCAGCCAAGCATTGGGGAGCCCTGTCTATGGCTACACCTTC; cdr3_aa: CASSQALGSPVYGYTF
d_call: NA; v_call: TRBV27; j_call: TRBJ2-6; clone_size: few; cdr3_nt: TGTGCCAGCAGTTTACTTTCTGGGGCCAACGTCCTGACTTTC; cdr3_aa: CASSLLSGANVLTF
d_call: TRBD1; v_call: TRBV25-1; j_call: TRBJ2-7; clone_size: NA; cdr3_nt: TGTGCCAGCAGCCCGGGACAGGGGGTACACGAGCAGTACTTC; cdr3_aa: CASSPGQGVHEQYF
d_call: TRBD2; v_call: TRBV29-1; j_call: TRBJ2-3; clone_size: once; cdr3_nt: TGCAGCGTTCAGCCGGGACTACTAGATACGCAGTATTTT; cdr3_aa: CSVQPGLLDTQYF
d_call: NA; v_call: TRBV29-1; j_call: TRBJ2-7; clone_size: NA; cdr3_nt: TGCAGCGTTGGTCAGGACATACCCTACGAGCAGTACTTC; cdr3_aa: CSVGQDIPYEQYF
d_call: NA; v_call: TRBV11-3; j_call: TRBJ2-1; clone_size: NA; cdr3_nt: TGTGCCAGCGAAGCGGAGTTCTTCTCCTACAATGAGCAGTTCTTC; cdr3_aa: CASEAEFFSYNEQFF
d_call: TRBD1; v_call: TRBV18; j_call: TRBJ1-1; clone_size: NA; cdr3_nt: TGTGCCAGCTCACCGGACAGGGGGCGCGAAGCTTTCTTT; cdr3_aa: CASSPDRGREAFF
d_call: TRBD2; v_call: TRBV7-2; j_call: TRBJ2-2; clone_size: NA; cdr3_nt: TGTGCCAGCAGCTTAGATGGTAGCGGGAGGGCCGTCACCGGGGAGCTGTTTTTT; cdr3_aa: CASSLDGSGRAVTGELFF
d_call: TRBD2; v_call: TRBV5-1; j_call: TRBJ2-7; clone_size: NA; cdr3_nt: TGCGCCAGCAGCTTGTTCCCCAGCGGGGATACCTACGAGCAGTACTTC; cdr3_aa: CASSLFPSGDTYEQYF
d_call: TRBD1; v_call: TRBV6-6; j_call: TRBJ1-5; clone_size: few; cdr3_nt: TGTGCCAGCACAGGGGTTATGGCAGGGGGCCAGCCCCAGCATTTT; cdr3_aa: CASTGVMAGGQPQHF
d_call: NA; v_call: TRBV10-3; j_call: TRBJ2-1; clone_size: NA; cdr3_nt: TGTGCCATCAAAGGCGGAGGGCAAGGATACAATGAGCAGTTCTTC; cdr3_aa: CAIKGGGQGYNEQFF
d_call: TRBD2; v_call: TRBV6-2/TRBV6-3; j_call: TRBJ2-7; clone_size: NA; cdr3_nt: TGTGCCAGCAGTCGACTAGCGGGAAGCGAGCAGTACTTC; cdr3_aa: CASSRLAGSEQYF
d_call: NA; v_call: TRBV11-3; j_call: TRBJ2-7; clone_size: NA; cdr3_nt: TGTGCCAGCATCTTAGGGGGAGCTAGCGGCGAGCAGTACTTC; cdr3_aa: CASILGGASGEQYF
d_call: TRBD1; v_call: TRBV6-2/TRBV6-3; j_call: TRBJ1-1; clone_size: NA; cdr3_nt: TGTGCCAGCAGTTCTCTAAGGACAGGGCCCAACACTGAAGCTTTCTTT; cdr3_aa: CASSSLRTGPNTEAFF
d_call: NA; v_call: TRBV2; j_call: TRBJ2-1; clone_size: many; cdr3_nt: TGTGCCAGCAGGACAACTTACAATGAGCAGTTCTTC; cdr3_aa: CASRTTYNEQFF
d_call: TRBD1; v_call: TRBV4-3; j_call: TRBJ1-2; clone_size: NA; cdr3_nt: TGCGCCAGCAGCCAAGCGTTACAGGGGGACTACACCTTC; cdr3_aa: CASSQALQGDYTF
d_call: TRBD2; v_call: TRBV4-2; j_call: TRBJ2-2; clone_size: NA; cdr3_nt: TGTGCCAGCAGCCAGGAATCTAGCGGGAGGGCCTCCACCGGGGAGCTGTTTTTT; cdr3_aa: CASSQESSGRASTGELFF